This TCR beta chain derives from a study of T cell responses to AZD1222 COVID-19 vaccine. Overall study context: Second-dose intervals of approximately 4 or approximately 12 weeks were pooled. Findings of the study overall: Repertoire sampling occurred only after the peak T cell response. Across spike, vaccine-associated CD4 TCRs were found, dominant at 160-218 and 743-854. Baseline seropositives among AZD1222 recipients totaled only 5 to 7.

Repertoires were generated with immunoSEQ multiplex PCR, while TCRdb's copy carries only in-frame clones and drops some. The profile shows 95,000 to 100,000 clones, approximately 87% of them singletons. Per germline, CDR1 LNHDA and CDR2 SQIVND (reference sequence). Trimming took off 5 bases at V and 8 bases at J, with 18 bases between the two ends. The CDR3 length is 15 residues. On this clone: The antigen is undetermined.

The receptor comes from an adult in good health. The source material was peripheral blood, sampled on day 0 of AZD1222 vaccination. The rearrangement joins TRBV19 to TRBJ2-2, with a tentative D call TRBD2 (6 bases). CDR3 sequence (DNA): TGTGCCAGTAGTTTCGCAGGAGGGTTGGTAGGGGAGCTGTTTTTT. This codes for CASSFAGGLVGELFF. Full variable domain (missing parts from reference TRBV19 and TRBJ2-2): DGGITQSPKYLFRKEGQNVTLSCEQNLNHDAMYWYRQDPGQGLRLIYYSQIVNDFQKGDIAEGYSVSREKKESFPLTVTSAQKNPTAFYLCASSFAGGLVGELFFGEGSRLTVL.